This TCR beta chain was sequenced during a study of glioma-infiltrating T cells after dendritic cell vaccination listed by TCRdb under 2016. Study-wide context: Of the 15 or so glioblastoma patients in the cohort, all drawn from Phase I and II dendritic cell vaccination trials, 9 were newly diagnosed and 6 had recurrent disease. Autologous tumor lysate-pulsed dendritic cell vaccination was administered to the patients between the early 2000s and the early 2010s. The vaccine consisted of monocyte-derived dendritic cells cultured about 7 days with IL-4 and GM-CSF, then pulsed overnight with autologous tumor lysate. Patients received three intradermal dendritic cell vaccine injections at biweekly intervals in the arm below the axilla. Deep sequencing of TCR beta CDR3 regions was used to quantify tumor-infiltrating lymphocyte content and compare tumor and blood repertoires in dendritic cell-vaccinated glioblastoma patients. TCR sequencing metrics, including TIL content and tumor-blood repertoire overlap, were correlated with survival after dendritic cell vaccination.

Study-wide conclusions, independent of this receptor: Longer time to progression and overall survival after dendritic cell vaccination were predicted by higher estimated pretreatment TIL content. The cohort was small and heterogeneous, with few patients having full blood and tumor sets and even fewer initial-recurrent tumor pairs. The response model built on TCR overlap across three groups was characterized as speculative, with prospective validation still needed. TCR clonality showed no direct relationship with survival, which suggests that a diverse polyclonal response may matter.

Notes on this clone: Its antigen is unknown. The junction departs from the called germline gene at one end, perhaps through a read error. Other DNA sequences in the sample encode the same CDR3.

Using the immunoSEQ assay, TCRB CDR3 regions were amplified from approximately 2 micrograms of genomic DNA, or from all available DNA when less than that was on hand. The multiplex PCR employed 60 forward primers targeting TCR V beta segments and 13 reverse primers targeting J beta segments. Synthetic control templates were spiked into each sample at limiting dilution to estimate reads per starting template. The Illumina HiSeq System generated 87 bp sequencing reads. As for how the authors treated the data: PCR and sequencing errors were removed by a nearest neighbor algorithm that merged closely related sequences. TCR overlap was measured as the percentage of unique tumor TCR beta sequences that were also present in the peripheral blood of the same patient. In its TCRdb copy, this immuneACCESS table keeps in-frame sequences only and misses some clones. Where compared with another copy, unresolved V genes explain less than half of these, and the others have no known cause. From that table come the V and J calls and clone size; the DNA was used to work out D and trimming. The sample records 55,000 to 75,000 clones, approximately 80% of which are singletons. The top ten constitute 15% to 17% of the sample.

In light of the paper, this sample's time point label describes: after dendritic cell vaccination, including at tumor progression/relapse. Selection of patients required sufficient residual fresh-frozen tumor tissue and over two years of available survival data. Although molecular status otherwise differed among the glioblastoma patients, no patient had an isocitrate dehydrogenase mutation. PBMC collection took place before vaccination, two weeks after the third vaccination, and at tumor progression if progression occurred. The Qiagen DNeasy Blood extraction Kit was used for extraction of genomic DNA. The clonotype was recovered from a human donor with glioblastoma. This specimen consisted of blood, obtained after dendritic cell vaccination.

For the CDR3, the sequence is CASSPGQVYNSPLHF. In nucleotide form, the sequence is TGTGCCAGCAGCCCCGGACAGGTCTATAATTCACCCCTCCACTTC. Rearrangement joined TRBV11-2 to TRBJ1-6; 7 bases in between match TRBD1. The germline V gene gives CDR1 as SGHAT and CDR2 as FQNNGV. The CDR3 runs 15 amino acids, cysteine and phenylalanine included. Just the 45-base CDR3 DNA is kept, in frame starting at base 1.